This T cell receptor beta chain derives from a study of control samples from healthy donors and cancer patients. Clones were read by immunoSEQ multiplex PCR, and TCRdb kept only the in-frame ones, dropping some. This sample yields around 100,000 clones, of which roughly 90% are seen a single time; more than 15% belongs to the top ten. Germline V CDR1 and CDR2: KGHSH, LQKENI. Trimming took 3 bases from V and 4 from J, leaving 9 bases between them. The CDR3 runs to 14 residues. The clonotype originates from a woman aged 50 to 65 in good health. The chain recombines TRBV18 with TRBJ1-4; the D gene is possibly TRBD1 (6 bases). The sample consisted of blood. CDR3 amino acids: CASSPDRLNEKLFF. The CDR3 DNA follows: TGTGCCAGCTCACCGGACAGACTTAATGAAAAACTGTTTTTT.